One and the same sample provided the 21 T cell receptor beta chains below, sequenced in a study of cytomegalovirus exposure and HLA in healthy donors. The PCR was carried out with 60 Vbeta primers and 13 Jbeta primers. Measured with immunoSEQ multiplex PCR; TCRdb has only the in-frame clones, and not every one. In the table there are tens of thousands of clones, over 70% of which are singletons. What was sequenced was PBMCs. All receptors derive from a woman aged 45-59 years in good health and CMV-seropositive.

The rearrangement uses TRBV6-5 and TRBJ2-1, with TRBD2 identical over 7 bases. The J segment lost 8 bases and the V segment lost 7 bases, leaving 11 bases of the junction unmatched. CDR1 and CDR2 (germline): MNHEY, SVGAGI. This CDR3 spans 14 amino acids. The CDR3 loop is CASNLAGRFDEQFF. CDR3 bases: TGTGCCAGCAATTTAGCCGGGAGGTTCGATGAGCAGTTCTTC.

This clone was observed a single time. The rearrangement uses TRBV5-4 and TRBJ1-1; 7 bases agree with TRBD1. The CDR3 has 15 amino acids. V was clipped by 4 bases and J by 0 bases; unmatched bases: 6. Germline CDR1 reads SGHNT; CDR2 reads YYREEE (reference sequence). Here the CDR3 DNA reads TGTGCCAGCAGCCTGAAAGGGGGCATGAACACTGAAGCTTTCTTT. Protein product: CASSLKGGMNTEAFF.

A remark on this clone: Sequence at one end of the junction differs from germline and may be a read error. V usage is TRBV7-9 and J usage is TRBJ1-5, with TRBD1 as a possible D gene (6 bases). Germline V lookup: CDR1 SEHNR, CDR2 FQNEAQ (reference sequence). This CDR3 region has 14 residues. The chain's CDR3 is CSSSLQGGNQPQHF. CDR3 coding DNA: TGTTCCAGCAGCTTACAGGGTGGTAATCAGCCCCAGCATTTT.

The V and J genes are TRBV7-9 and TRBJ2-7, with 7 positions matching TRBD1. Germline loops: CDR1 SEHNR, CDR2 FQNEAQ (reference sequence). Trimming removed 5 bases from V and 0 bases from J; junction bases left unmatched: 13. This CDR3 has 17 amino acids. CDR3 amino acids: CASSPKPTGADSYEQYV. The CDR3 region has the DNA TGTGCCAGCAGCCCAAAACCAACAGGGGCCGACTCCTACGAGCAGTACGTC.

This rearrangement joins TRBV19 to TRBJ2-7; D not resolved. Germline V gives CDR1 LNHDA, CDR2 SQIVND (reference sequence). The CDR3 is 15 amino acids. The V end lost 0 bases, the J end lost 2 bases, and 11 bases lay between the germline ends. The CDR3 DNA sequence: TGTGCCAGTAGTATAGAGTCAGGTCGGACCTACGAGCAGTACTTC. Translating it yields CASSIESGRTYEQYF.

This chain joins TRBV28 and TRBJ2-2, with D possibly being TRBD2 (7 bases). The CDR3 is made up of 14 amino acids. In germline, CDR1 is MDHEN, CDR2 SYDVKM. The V and J ends lost 5 bases and 7 bases respectively, with 14 bases between them. CDR3 sequence: CASSPQGGGGELFF. For the CDR3, the DNA is TGTGCCAGCAGTCCACAGGGAGGGGGCGGGGAGCTGTTTTTT.

The chain joins TRBV7-6 to TRBJ2-3; TRBD2 agrees at 7 bases. Trimming removed 0 bases from V and 0 bases from J; junction bases left unmatched: 6. CDR1 and CDR2 from the germline V gene are SGHVS and FNYEAQ. This CDR3 is built from 17 residues. CDR3 amino acids: CASSLAIPSGSTDTQYF. In DNA form, the CDR3 reads TGTGCCAGCAGCTTAGCGATCCCTAGCGGAAGCACAGATACGCAGTATTTT.

Only a few counts were recorded for this clone. Compared with germline, one end of the junction differs, possibly owing to a read error. This chain connects TRBV7-9 to TRBJ1-1; weak D call: TRBD1 (6 bases). Germline lookup yields CDR1 SEHNR and CDR2 FQNEAQ (reference sequence). The CDR3 runs to 15 residues. CDR3 protein: CSSSPRGGANTEAFF. In DNA form, the CDR3 reads TGTTCCAGCAGCCCTAGGGGGGGGGCGAACACTGAAGCTTTCTTT.

The chain links TRBV5-1 to TRBJ2-6, with D unclear. Germline CDR1 SGHRS, CDR2 YFSETQ. The CDR3 covers 15 residues. V shed 2 bases and J shed 0 bases, with 6 bases lying between them. The CDR3 is CASSLPDSGANVLTF. In DNA, the CDR3 is TGCGCCAGCAGCTTACCAGACTCTGGGGCCAACGTCCTGACTTTC. Variable domain in full (rest from reference TRBV5-1 and TRBJ2-6): KAGVTQTPRYLIKTRGQQVTLSCSPISGHRSVSWYQQTPGQGLQFLFEYFSETQRNKGNFPGRFSGRQFSNSRSEMNVSTLELGDSALYLCASSLPDSGANVLTFGAGSRLTVL.

The chain combines TRBV6-1 with TRBJ2-4, with D possibly TRBD2 on 6 matching bases. Trimming left V 0 bases short and J 9 bases short, with 15 bases between. Germline CDR1 is MNHNS and CDR2 is SASEGT. The CDR3 runs to 15 residues. The CDR3 is CASSEAGGAESIQYF. The CDR3 DNA reads as TGTGCCAGCAGTGAAGCAGGAGGGGCCGAGAGCATTCAGTACTTC.

This clone was seen a few times. At one end, the junction sequence differs from germline, possibly due to a read error. This chain's CDR3 is CSSSPPSVRGPYEQYF. The CDR3 region has the DNA TGTTCCAGCAGCCCCCCGTCCGTGCGGGGACCCTACGAGCAGTACTTC. The gene calls are TRBV7-9 and TRBJ2-7; the D gene is possibly TRBD2 (6 bases). In germline, CDR1 is SEHNR, CDR2 FQNEAQ (reference sequence). This CDR3 contains 16 residues.

The sample holds a few counts of this clone. The chain has TRBV9 and TRBJ1-1; TRBD1 is a possible D gene (5 bases). Germline CDR1 reads SGDLS; CDR2 reads YYNGEE. V shed 4 bases and J shed 8 bases, with 15 bases lying between them. There are 13 residues in the CDR3. The CDR3 sequence is CASSPRGRGEAFF. In DNA, the CDR3 is TGTGCCAGCAGCCCCCGAGGGAGGGGAGAAGCTTTCTTT.

This clone was recorded only once. The chain joins TRBV27 to TRBJ1-1, with D perhaps TRBD1 (6 bases). The V end was cut by 6 bases, the J end by 8 bases, with 19 bases between. This CDR3 is built from 14 residues. Germline CDR1 is MNHEY and CDR2 is SMNVEV (reference sequence). CDR3 region: CASSKQGSTWEAFF. The CDR3, as DNA: TGTGCCAGCAGCAAACAGGGCTCTACTTGGGAAGCTTTCTTT.

This clone has just a few counts. Other nucleotide sequences from this sample produce the same CDR3. This sequence joins TRBV4-2 and TRBJ2-3; maybe TRBD1 (6 bases). The germline V and J ends were trimmed by 5 bases and 5 bases, with 11 bases remaining between them. Germline CDR1 reads LGHNA; CDR2 reads YNFKEQ. The CDR3 consists of 13 residues. The chain's CDR3 is CASSARQEDTQYF. CDR3 coding DNA: TGTGCCAGCAGCGCTCGACAGGAAGATACGCAGTATTTT.

V usage is TRBV6-5 and J usage is TRBJ2-7; D unclear. This CDR3 comprises 14 residues. Germline assignment: CDR1 MNHEY and CDR2 SVGAGI. V gave up 5 bases and J gave up 2 bases, with 13 bases separating them. CDR3 nucleotide sequence: TGTGCCAGCAGTCTCGCGGAGTCTCCCTACGAGCAGTACGTC. Protein: CASSLAESPYEQYV.

The CDR3 loop reads CASSIGQGYGNQPQHF. The CDR3 DNA is TGTGCCAGTAGTATTGGACAGGGGTATGGCAATCAGCCCCAGCATTTT. The rearrangement links TRBV19 to TRBJ1-5, with 9 nucleotides matching TRBD1. The CDR3 extends over 16 amino acids. Trimming at V came to 3 bases and at J to 2 bases, leaving 5 bases not matched to a gene. Germline V gene lookup returns CDR1 LNHDA and CDR2 SQIVND (reference sequence).

V usage is TRBV19 and J usage is TRBJ1-3; no reliable D call. The V end was cut by 7 bases, the J end by 3 bases, with 16 bases between. The CDR3 is made up of 15 amino acids. Germline V lookup: CDR1 LNHDA, CDR2 SQIVND (reference sequence). The CDR3 nucleotides are TGTGCCAGTACCCACGGTAACCTTTATGGAAACACCATATATTTT. Translated: CASTHGNLYGNTIYF.

The rearrangement joins TRBV15 to TRBJ1-2, with a tentative D call TRBD1 (5 bases). This CDR3 has 14 residues. The V end lost 0 bases, the J end lost 4 bases, and 9 bases lay between the germline ends. CDR1 LNHNV and CDR2 YYDKDF come from the germline V gene (reference sequence). The CDR3 is CATSRDPGGYGYTF. The DNA of the CDR3 is TGTGCCACCAGCAGAGATCCGGGGGGCTATGGCTACACCTTC.

As regards this clone: An end of the junction differs from the germline gene, which may be a read error. This chain connects TRBV15 to TRBJ1-1, with D possibly being TRBD1 (5 bases). Per the germline V gene, CDR1 is LNHNV and CDR2 is YYDKDF (reference sequence). The CDR3 consists of 12 residues. As DNA, the CDR3 is TGTGCCACCAGCAGAGATGGGACGCGGGGGACCTTT. Protein sequence: CATSRDGTRGTF.

This rearrangement joins TRBV28 to TRBJ1-1; D gene uncertain. The length of the CDR3 is 13 residues. V was cut by 3 bases and J by 6 bases, with 11 bases left in between. Germline-derived CDR1 and CDR2 are MDHEN and SYDVKM. CDR3 sequence (DNA): TGTGCCAGCAGTTTGGAGTTTTATGCTGAAGCTTTCTTT. It codes for CASSLEFYAEAFF.

The rearrangement joins TRBV11-2 to TRBJ2-2; no clear D. V gave up 2 bases and J gave up 1 base, with 2 bases separating them. This CDR3 has 13 residues. The germline CDR1 and CDR2 sequences are SGHAT and FQNNGV. In DNA, the CDR3 is TGTGCCAGCAGCTTACGGAACACCGGGGAGCTGTTTTTT. Encoded protein: CASSLRNTGELFF.